This record looks at one T cell receptor (beta chain) sequence and its context. Its antigen is not yet known. Within one base of it there is no much larger clone, and no base qualities were kept. The receptor library was made with 5' RACE. This sample was sequenced with an Illumina HiSeq 2000. A universal primer binding site was added through template switching, and the final cDNA carried a unique molecular identifier so that TCR cDNA molecules could be counted accurately. Specific primers in the conserved constant-segment region were used to synthesize first-strand cDNA for the TCR alpha and beta chains. To control for contamination, each cDNA library was double barcoded with a SMART-Mk sample barcode plus Illumina barcodes. TruSeq adapter sequences, together with Illumina sample barcodes, were added in two successive PCR steps. Sequencing of the TCR alpha and beta cDNA libraries was done on the Illumina HiSeq platform using custom primers. As for how the authors treated the data: Raw reads were processed with MiGEC to extract unique molecular identifiers, and MiXCR was used to determine CDR3 positions. For each individual, recombination models were inferred using an EM algorithm with the repgenHMM and IGoR tools. Shared clonotypes were analyzed with the tcR package in R, and sharing was normalized by the product of cloneset sizes. To study raw recombination without the effects of thymic and clonal selection, out-of-frame nonproductive sequences were analyzed. TCRdb cleaned the public reads at Q25 with fastp, built clones with MiXCR and kept in-frame beta chains. Entries that share a CDR3 protein sequence are merged under the most common genes and DNA. These V and J calls derive from TCRdb rather than the authors' analysis. Recorded for this sample are 650,000 to 750,000 distinct CDR3 sequences; about 20% of them occurred a single time. Of the sample, approximately 4.5% falls within the top ten clones.

Only healthy Caucasian donors were included. The twin cohort consisted of three pairs of female monozygotic twins, all aged about 18 to 29 years. Peripheral blood mononuclear cells were the source from which RNA for the TCR libraries was isolated. From a lookup of the germline V gene (reference sequence), CDR1 and CDR2 are DFQATT and SNEGSKA. Taken from cysteine to phenylalanine, the CDR3 has 15 residues. The only DNA kept is the CDR3, 45 bases in frame from the first base. Deletion took 6 bases off V and 1 base off J, with a span of 16 bases between the germline ends. This entry belongs to a study of identical twins (dated by TCRdb to between 2015 and 2016). About the study as a whole: The study deep-sequenced TCR alpha and beta repertoires from monozygotic twins, unrelated adults of various ages and cord blood to test whether fetal clonotypes persist. To rule out contamination, the twin experiments were replicated at different times with different library preparation protocols.

On the study overall, not on this receptor specifically: Invariant T cells such as MAIT and iNKT could partly confound zero-insertion analyses, though diverse VJ usage argued against this for most clonotypes. Fewer insertions were carried by abundant cord blood beta clonotypes, a similar but weaker trend appeared in young adult naive repertoires, and no such trend appeared in memory repertoires. Compared with coincidental sharing between unrelated individuals, out-of-frame TCR alpha sequences shared between twins showed an excess of sequences with low generation probability. Recombination models systematically underestimated out-of-frame TCR alpha sharing in monozygotic twins but agreed with sharing between unrelated individuals. Because the same donors could not be followed over many years, conclusions were based on cross-sectional statistical analysis. The excess sharing between twins in beta out-of-frame sequences was weaker because fewer shared sequences reduced the signal-to-noise ratio.

The data were also submitted as part of a second study, on T cells expressing NK-cell markers. The second publication reports: Three sorted T-cell subsets (CD3+CD56+NKG2C+, CD3+CD56+NKG2C- and CD3+CD56-NKG2C+) from roughly eight donors had their TCR beta-chain repertoires profiled. Among the eight sequenced donors, only one was HCMV-seronegative, while the other seven were HCMV-seropositive. In several experiments an anti-gammadeltaTCR antibody was added to restrict sorting to alphabetaTCR-expressing T cells. In roughly six donors, the dominant CD3+CD56+NKG2C+ clonotypes ranked among the top 10 CD8+ clonotypes, making up about 1.0-8% of CD8+ T cells. Those dominant clonotypes were again the most abundant among CD3+CD56-NKG2C+ cells in a few donors, at about 28.3-65%. Whether the expanded NKG2C-expressing T cell clones were specific for HCMV antigens was left unclear. The study sequenced eight donors, all healthy volunteers chosen at random: three men and five women. A commercial ELISA kit detecting HCMV-specific IgG in serum was used to determine HCMV serostatus. For a handful of donors, unsorted PBMC were also used to sequence bulk peripheral blood T-cell repertoires. MIGEC was used to demultiplex reads and group reads by UMI, and MiTCR was used to assemble and quantify clonotypes. To exclude erroneous sequences, only TCR cDNA sequences supported by at least two reads were retained. The tcR package was used for downstream repertoire analysis, with clonotypes matched between fractions based on CDR3 nucleotide sequence plus V segment. Antigen specificity was annotated against VDJdb with VDJmatch, allowing one amino acid substitution in CDR3.

What was sequenced was PBMCs. The source is a woman aged 18-29 years in good health. Recombination linked TRBV20-1 to TRBJ2-1; too little of a D gene remains to name it. The nucleotide sequence is TGCAGTGCCCCCGGGCTTGGAAAATCCTACAATGAGCAGTTCTTC. Its translation reads: CSAPGLGKSYNEQFF.